The source of this T cell receptor beta chain is a study of blood T cell repertoires in COVID-19. TCRdb's table, derived via immunoSEQ multiplex PCR, lists solely in-frame clones and lacks some. Among 260,000 or so clones listed, roughly 87% were seen once. On this clone: The germline gene is not matched at one end of the junction; a read error may be the cause.

The sample consisted of peripheral blood. This TCR came from a man younger than 30 with active or convalescent COVID-19.

The CDR3 sequence is CASSDRLAGLRLNF. DNA of the CDR3: TGTGCCAGCAGTGACCGACTAGCGGGGCTACGCTTGAACTTC. The chain is built from TRBV6-2 or TRBV6-3 and TRBJ2-7, with TRBD2 identical over 11 bases. Germline V lookup: CDR1 MNHEY, CDR2 SVGEGT. CDR3 length: 14 residues.